These T cell receptor beta chains were read from a single sample in a study of T cells in Graves' hyperthyroidism and ophthalmopathy. TCRdb re-derived calls from the multiplex PCR reads in MiXCR, one entry per CDR3 protein. In the table there are hundreds of thousands of distinct CDR3 sequences, roughly 40% of which are singletons. The material sequenced was blood. All receptors derive from a man between 18 and 35 years old with Graves' hyperthyroidism. CDR3s include the opening cysteine and the closing phenylalanine or tryptophan. D genes are given only for firm matches. Only part of the rows carry a size: once, few, many, or a class if the clone is expanded.

D: NA; J: TRBJ1-2; V: TRBV4-2; size: many; DNA: TGTGCCAGCAGCCAAGATCTGACCTATGGCTACACCTTC; CDR3: CASSQDLTYGYTF
D: NA; J: TRBJ2-3; V: TRBV20-1; size: NA; DNA: TGCAGTGCTAACTTAAAGGATACGCAGTATTTT; CDR3: CSANLKDTQYF
D: TRBD1; J: TRBJ1-2; V: TRBV15; size: NA; DNA: TGTGCCACCAGCAGCGGAGGGCAGGGGGACGGCTATGGCTACACCTTC; CDR3: CATSSGGQGDGYGYTF
D: TRBD2; J: TRBJ2-2; V: TRBV5-1; size: NA; DNA: TGCGCCGGCAGCGGGGGTACGAACACCGGGGAGCTGTTTTTT; CDR3: CAGSGGTNTGELFF
D: TRBD2; J: TRBJ2-7; V: TRBV7-8; size: NA; DNA: TGCGCCAGCAGCCAAGGCGGGGGGGCATCCTACGAGCAGTACTTC; CDR3: CASSQGGGASYEQYF
D: NA; J: TRBJ2-6; V: TRBV15; size: many; DNA: TGTGCCACCAGCAGGACCCTGGGACTCTTGAGCTCTGGGGCCAACGTCCTGACTTTC; CDR3: CATSRTLGLLSSGANVLTF
D: TRBD1; J: TRBJ2-5; V: TRBV6-5; size: few; DNA: TGTGCCAGCAGTATGACAGGGGGAGAGACCCAGTACTTC; CDR3: CASSMTGGETQYF
D: NA; J: TRBJ1-1; V: TRBV6-5; size: NA; DNA: TGTGCCAGCAGTTACTCAGTGGGAAACACTGAAGCTTTCTTT; CDR3: CASSYSVGNTEAFF
D: TRBD1; J: TRBJ2-7; V: TRBV2; size: NA; DNA: TGTGCCAGCAGCGTCCTAGACAGGGTCCCGTACTTC; CDR3: CASSVLDRVPYF
D: NA; J: TRBJ1-2; V: TRBV29-1; size: many; DNA: TGCAGCGTTGGTGCGGGGACTGCCGACTACACCTTC; CDR3: CSVGAGTADYTF
D: TRBD1; J: TRBJ1-2; V: TRBV15; size: NA; DNA: TGTGCCACCAGCATGACAGGGTTCTATGGCTACACCTTC; CDR3: CATSMTGFYGYTF
D: TRBD1; J: TRBJ1-3; V: TRBV10-3; size: many; DNA: TGTGCCACCCGGACAGGTTCCAGCTCTGGAAACACCATATATTTT; CDR3: CATRTGSSSGNTIYF
D: NA; J: TRBJ2-2; V: TRBV29-1; size: many; DNA: TGCAGCGGGGGGCAGATGAACACCGGGGAGCTGTTTTTT; CDR3: CSGGQMNTGELFF
D: NA; J: TRBJ2-5; V: TRBV25-1; size: once; DNA: TGTGCCAGCAGCCTCTCGGGAGCGCAAGAGACCCAGTACTTC; CDR3: CASSLSGAQETQYF
D: NA; J: TRBJ1-2; V: TRBV7-9; size: NA; DNA: TGTGCCAGCAGCTTAAGTGGCGGAGGTGGCTACACCTTC; CDR3: CASSLSGGGGYTF
D: NA; J: TRBJ1-1; V: TRBV10-3; size: NA; DNA: TGTGCCAGCGGCCTTAGGAGGGAGAACACTGAAGCTTTCTTT; CDR3: CASGLRRENTEAFF
D: NA; J: TRBJ1-5; V: TRBV20-1; size: NA; DNA: TGCAGTGCTAGACTCCGGGGTCAGAACCAGCATTTT; CDR3: CSARLRGQNQHF
D: TRBD1; J: TRBJ2-7; V: TRBV9; size: few; DNA: TGTGCCAGCAGCGTAGATGCACAGGGGAGCTCCTACGAGCAGTACTTC; CDR3: CASSVDAQGSSYEQYF
D: NA; J: TRBJ2-2; V: TRBV4-1; size: NA; DNA: TGCGCCAGCAGCCAAGAGGAGCGCACCGGGGAGCTGTTTTTT; CDR3: CASSQEERTGELFF
D: TRBD1; J: TRBJ2-2; V: TRBV2; size: NA; DNA: TGTGCCAGCAGCCAAGACAGGGGGCCCGGGGAGCTGTTTTTT; CDR3: CASSQDRGPGELFF
D: NA; J: TRBJ2-7; V: TRBV9; size: NA; DNA: TGTGCCAGCAGCGTAGGAGGCGGGGAACCCAACGAGCAGTACTTC; CDR3: CASSVGGGEPNEQYF
D: NA; J: TRBJ1-5; V: TRBV6-5; size: NA; DNA: TGTGCCAGCAGGGATGGGCAGTCTAGCAATCAGCCCCAGCATTTT; CDR3: CASRDGQSSNQPQHF
D: TRBD2; J: TRBJ2-5; V: TRBV20-1; size: NA; DNA: TGCAGTGCTGGTCGACTAGCGGGATTCGAGACCCAGTACTTC; CDR3: CSAGRLAGFETQYF
D: NA; J: TRBJ1-1; V: TRBV10-3; size: many; DNA: TGTGCCATCAGCCCGGACTATGCCACTGAAGCTTTCTTT; CDR3: CAISPDYATEAFF
D: NA; J: TRBJ2-5; V: TRBV2; size: NA; DNA: TGTGCCAGCAGTCAAACAGGCCAGTACTTC; CDR3: CASSQTGQYF
D: NA; J: TRBJ1-5; V: TRBV6-6; size: NA; DNA: TGTGCCAGCAGTAAAGCTGTCGAGATCTATCAGCCCCAGCATTTT; CDR3: CASSKAVEIYQPQHF
D: TRBD1; J: TRBJ1-3; V: TRBV6-6; size: NA; DNA: TGTGCCAGCGAGGGGGGCAGGGGGCTCAACACCATATATTTT; CDR3: CASEGGRGLNTIYF
D: NA; J: TRBJ1-6; V: TRBV27; size: few; DNA: TGTGCCAGCAGTTTACTCACCAGGGTTAACAATTCACCCCTCCACTTT; CDR3: CASSLLTRVNNSPLHF
D: NA; J: TRBJ1-5; V: TRBV19; size: many; DNA: TGTGCCAGTAGTATAGTCTGGGGGAGCGGCAATCAGCCCCAGCATTTT; CDR3: CASSIVWGSGNQPQHF
D: TRBD1; J: TRBJ1-6; V: TRBV19; size: few; DNA: TGTGCCAGTAGTAGCCGGGACAGGGGGCTCGGTAATTCACCCCTCCACTTT; CDR3: CASSSRDRGLGNSPLHF
D: NA; J: TRBJ2-7; V: TRBV11-2; size: NA; DNA: TGTGCCAGCAGCTCCCAGGTCGGCGAGGAGCAGTACTTC; CDR3: CASSSQVGEEQYF
D: NA; J: TRBJ2-2; V: TRBV11-2; size: NA; DNA: TGTGCCAGCAGCTTAAGACTCCCGAACACCGGGGAGCTGTTTTTT; CDR3: CASSLRLPNTGELFF
D: TRBD1; J: TRBJ1-1; V: TRBV2; size: many; DNA: TGTGCCAACCCCACCGGGACAGATACTTTCTTT; CDR3: CANPTGTDTFF
D: NA; J: TRBJ1-5; V: TRBV2; size: few; DNA: TGTGCCAGCACCCCTGGCAGGGCCCAGCCCCAGCATTTT; CDR3: CASTPGRAQPQHF
D: NA; J: TRBJ1-1; V: TRBV2; size: many; DNA: TGTGCCAGCGAGGGACCTAACACTGAAGCTTTCTTT; CDR3: CASEGPNTEAFF
D: NA; J: TRBJ1-5; V: TRBV6-5; size: many; DNA: TGTGCCAGCGGAAATAATCAGCCCCAGCATTTT; CDR3: CASGNNQPQHF
D: NA; J: TRBJ1-1; V: TRBV7-9; size: many; DNA: TGTGCCAGCAGCTCGTGGGGGCCGCGGGGCCCTGAAGCTTTCTTT; CDR3: CASSSWGPRGPEAFF
D: TRBD2; J: TRBJ2-5; V: TRBV5-1; size: NA; DNA: TGCGCCAGCAGCATATCTAGCGGGAGAGAGACCCAGTACTTC; CDR3: CASSISSGRETQYF
D: NA; J: TRBJ2-7; V: TRBV6-1; size: NA; DNA: TGTGCCAGTAGTCGACCAGGGGGAGGGTCCTACGAGCAGTACTTC; CDR3: CASSRPGGGSYEQYF
D: NA; J: TRBJ2-7; V: TRBV20-1; size: many; DNA: TGCAGTGCTACCCGGACAGCCCTCTCCGAGCAGTACTTC; CDR3: CSATRTALSEQYF
D: NA; J: TRBJ1-1; V: TRBV7-3; size: NA; DNA: TGTGCCAGCGGCTTAGTCGGGGGAAACACTGAAGCTTTCTTT; CDR3: CASGLVGGNTEAFF